This T cell receptor (beta chain) derives from a study of human T cells and chemical hapten exposure (dated by TCRdb to the early 2020s). General notes on the study: For sensitization, 2% DPC in acetone was applied to a roughly 2 cm by roughly 2 cm area of upper inner arm skin. Patient blood was sampled pre-sensitization (week 0) and at 2, 6 and about 24 weeks after DPC sensitization. Peripheral blood TCR repertoire changes were tracked in vivo in alopecia patients during primary and secondary sensitization to the hapten diphenylcyclopropenone (DPC). Libraries were combined into a pool for sequencing, and differences in TCR yield between samples came mainly from small differences in library volumes within the pool. Weekly therapeutic DPC doses were additionally applied to the scalp of patients throughout the approximately 25-week study period. Patch testing was done on the upper back using Finn chambers containing 0.01% DPC, and results were scored after 6 days according to International Contact Dermatitis Research Group standards. The patient cohort, mostly female, included alopecia areata with under or over 50% scalp involvement, alopecia totalis and alopecia universalis. For TCR sequencing, blood came from about 29 alopecia patients at anywhere from one to four time points (pre-sensitization, 2, 6 and 24 weeks). Summary of the overall study and its limitations: DPC sensitization did not change the number of TCRs with a frequency above 1 in 1000, and there was no evidence of changes in global repertoire structure. After repeated subsampling, changes were observed in the strength of the expansion versus patch-test correlation and in the threshold at which the correlation became significant. Compared with pre-sensitization or healthy control sets, expanded TCRs formed significantly more large CDR3 similarity clusters, which is consistent with antigen-driven responses. The number of PT1 expanded TCRs positively correlated with patch test score, significant at thresholds 8, 16 and 32 but not 4. All patients had alopecia, a presumed autoimmune disease, so their immune response might differ from that of healthy individuals.

Libraries were prepared through RACE. Sequencing instrument: NextSeq 500. Library preparation attached unique molecular identifiers to individual cDNA molecules for quantitative, reproducible TCR counting. Both TCR alpha and TCR beta chains were sequenced from each blood RNA sample. The original pipeline was this. A median of around 100,000 TCRs per sample was observed, with a range of about 20,000 to 690,600. The Decombinator software suite was used to annotate the V, J and CDR3 of the TCR reads. For the PS versus PT1 abundance plots, all samples were subsampled to the same number of TCRs (28,000). Expanded TCRs were defined as absent before sensitization and observed at least eight times at the 2-week time point. The public reads were run again by TCRdb, first through fastp at Q25 and then through MiXCR, and only productive beta chains were kept. Identical CDR3 proteins give one entry, which carries the most common genes and DNA. TCRdb's processing, not the study's, gives the V and J calls here. The sample profile shows fewer than 100,000 distinct CDR3 sequences; 9% to 9.5% of them were found once. About 2% of the sample goes to the ten largest clones.

The meaning of the sample's time point label: patch test 2, 6 weeks after DPC sensitization. Explained via the paper, the treatment or condition label denotes: therapeutic diphenylcyclopropenone sensitization with weekly scalp DPC. At every patch-test visit, the blood draw took place before the patch test was put on. Eligible patients were aged 18 to 70, diagnosed with alopecia, deemed suitable for DPC therapy, and excluded if pregnant. Total RNA was extracted from unfractionated whole blood that had been collected in Tempus Blood RNA tubes. Regarding this clonotype: It lacks a known antigen. No base quality values were provided; no much bigger clone lies one nucleotide off.

The clonotype was recovered from a middle-aged woman with alopecia areata. Some clones in this sample may be carry-over from other donors' samples. Sequences were derived from whole blood, sampled in connection with sensitization to the hapten diphenylcyclopropenone (DPC).

The CDR3 reads as follows: CSARQGRRTGELFF. Read as DNA, the sequence is TGCAGTGCTCGACAGGGCAGGAGAACCGGGGAGCTGTTTTTT. The V and J genes are TRBV20-1 and TRBJ2-2; TRBD1 lines up with 7 middle nucleotides. Trimming leaves V shorter by 5 bases and J shorter by 5 bases, with the junction holding 8 bases beyond the gene matches. The CDR3 runs 14 amino acids, cysteine and phenylalanine included. The kept DNA is CDR3 alone, 42 bases in frame from the first base. The germline V gene (reference sequence) yields DFQATT for CDR1 and SNEGSKA for CDR2.